The 26 T cell receptor beta chains given below trace back to one sample, sequenced in a study of control samples from healthy donors and cancer patients. Using immunoSEQ multiplex PCR, the repertoire was profiled, and TCRdb retains in-frame clones only, with some absent. The table lists 120,000 or so clones, about 95% of them singletons. The sequencing sample was made of blood. Every receptor here comes from a man aged 25-40 years in good health.

The chain combines TRBV4-3 with TRBJ1-1; D not resolved. V shed 0 bases and J shed 4 bases, with 18 bases lying between them. This CDR3 contains 17 residues. Germline V CDR1 and CDR2: LGHNA, YSLEER. The CDR3 DNA is TGCGCCAGCAGCCAAGATAGGTCGGGGAGGCTCTTCACTGAAGCTTTCTTT. Translation gives CASSQDRSGRLFTEAFF.

The V and J genes are TRBV7-3 and TRBJ1-4; tentatively, D is TRBD1 (5 bases). The V end lost 4 bases, the J end lost 8 bases, and 11 bases lay between the germline ends. The germline V gene encodes CDR1 SGHTA and CDR2 FQGTGA. This CDR3 has 13 residues. This chain's CDR3 is CASSSREGEKLFF. The CDR3 nucleotides read TGTGCCAGCAGCTCCCGCGAGGGGGAAAAACTGTTTTTT. Drawing the rest from reference TRBV7-3 and TRBJ1-4, the complete variable domain is GAGVSQTPSNKVTEKGKYVELRCDPISGHTALYWYRQSLGQGPEFLIYFQGTGAADDSGLPNDRFFAVRPEGSVSTLKIQRTERGDSAVYLCASSSREGEKLFFGSGTQLSVL.

The chain recombines TRBV6-5 with TRBJ1-6, with D perhaps matching TRBD1 (5 bases). CDR1 and CDR2 (germline): MNHEY, SVGAGI. CDR3 length equals 14 residues. The ends were cut back, 8 bases at V and 5 bases at J, with 13 bases in the middle. The CDR3 is CASLRTGDNSPLHF. Written as DNA, the CDR3 is TGTGCCAGCCTCCGCACGGGGGATAATTCACCCCTCCACTTT.

The chain uses TRBV9 and TRBJ1-1; 12 bases are shared with TRBD1. V was pared by 3 bases and J by 6 bases, with 3 bases of the junction left unmatched. Germline CDR1 SGDLS, CDR2 YYNGEE. The CDR3 length is 14 residues. CDR3 sequence (DNA): TGTGCCAGCAGCGGGGACAGGGGGCCCGCTGAAGCTTTCTTT. Translating it yields CASSGDRGPAEAFF.

V usage is TRBV5-4 and J usage is TRBJ2-5; 8 bases map to TRBD1. The CDR3 contains 16 residues. The V and J ends lost 1 base and 2 bases, in that order; junction bases with no gene match: 7. Germline values: CDR1 SGHNT, CDR2 YYREEE (reference sequence). CDR3 protein: CASSLRMTGAQETQYF. For the CDR3, the DNA is TGTGCCAGCAGCTTGAGGATGACAGGGGCGCAAGAGACCCAGTACTTC.

The rearrangement uses TRBV2 and TRBJ1-3, with D tentatively TRBD1 (6 bases). Germline V lookup: CDR1 SNHLY, CDR2 FYNNEI. V shed 6 bases and J shed 3 bases, with 9 bases lying between them. This CDR3 contains 13 residues. The CDR3 spells CASSLDSGNTIYF. DNA of the CDR3: TGTGCCAGCAGCTTGGACAGTGGAAACACCATATATTTT.

This chain links TRBV9 with TRBJ2-1, with 12 bases aligning to TRBD2. Looked up from germline, CDR1 is SGDLS and CDR2 is YYNGEE. The CDR3 runs to 17 residues. V was clipped by 0 bases and J by 9 bases; unmatched bases: 10. CDR3 protein: CASSVAGETSGGFEQFF. CDR3 DNA: TGTGCCAGCAGCGTAGCTGGAGAAACTAGCGGGGGGTTTGAGCAGTTCTTC. The variable domain in full, completed from reference TRBV9 and TRBJ2-1, reads DSGVTQTPKHLITATGQRVTLRCSPRSGDLSVYWYQQSLDQGLQFLIQYYNGEERAKGNILERFSAQQFPDLHSELNLSSLELGDSALYFCASSVAGETSGGFEQFFGPGTRLTVL.

The chain is built from TRBV6-7 and TRBJ1-2; D not resolved. TRBV6-7 is identified as an open reading frame with a role that is uncertain. The V end was cut by 3 bases, the J end by 6 bases, with 14 bases between. This CDR3 region has 14 residues. The CDR3 sequence is CASSYRTPVHGYTF. In nucleotides, the CDR3 is TGTGCCAGCAGTTATCGGACCCCTGTGCATGGCTACACCTTC.

This chain joins TRBV6-2 or TRBV6-3 and TRBJ2-7; D not certain. Trimming left V 6 bases short and J 0 bases short, with 12 bases between. The V gene's germline CDR1 is MNHEY and CDR2 SVGEGT. The CDR3 has 14 amino acids. The CDR3 DNA reads TGTGCCAGCAGCCCCAGGCCCCACTCCTACGAGCAGTACTTC. This sequence encodes CASSPRPHSYEQYF.

J is TRBJ1-2 and V is TRBV4-1, with TRBD1 identical over 7 bases. V lost 4 bases and J lost 5; bases outside the gene matches: 10. This CDR3 has 15 amino acids. CDR1 and CDR2 from the germline V gene are MGHRA and YSYEKL. CDR3 sequence reads: CASSLGTQGRYGYTF. In DNA form, the CDR3 reads TGCGCCAGCAGCCTAGGGACACAGGGGAGGTATGGCTACACCTTC.

The chain recombines TRBV14 with TRBJ1-2; D is undetermined. Germline-derived CDR1 and CDR2 are SGHDN and FVKESK. V lost 1 base, J lost 3 bases, and 9 bases lay in between. The CDR3 consists of 14 residues. The CDR3 DNA sequence: TGTGCCAGCAGCCAAGGGACGGGAGACTATGGCTACACCTTC. This translates into CASSQGTGDYGYTF.

The chain carries TRBV7-6 and TRBJ2-7; maybe TRBD2 (5 bases). Trimming took off 3 bases at V and 0 bases at J, with 12 bases between the two ends. This CDR3 spans 15 amino acids. The germline gives CDR1 SGHVS, CDR2 FNYEAQ. The CDR3, as DNA: TGTGCCAGCAGCTTGGAGCCCGGGGACTCCTACGAGCAGTACTTC. Its protein is CASSLEPGDSYEQYF.

This sequence joins TRBV6-2 or TRBV6-3 and TRBJ1-5; D gene ambiguous. The CDR3 spans 14 residues. Germline lookup yields CDR1 MNHEY and CDR2 SVGEGT. The germline V and J ends were trimmed by 2 bases and 6 bases, with 11 bases remaining between them. The CDR3 loop reads CASSYGASVQPQHF. The CDR3 nucleotides read TGTGCCAGCAGTTACGGTGCTTCGGTTCAGCCCCAGCATTTT.

V gene TRBV27 combines with J gene TRBJ1-5, with 7 bases aligning to TRBD1. The V segment lost 3 bases and the J segment 6 bases; nucleotides outside the gene matches: 5. Germline CDR1 reads MNHEY; CDR2 reads SMNVEV (reference sequence). The CDR3 runs to 14 residues. The CDR3 sequence is CASSLRQGSQPQHF. As DNA, the CDR3 is TGTGCCAGCAGTTTGCGACAGGGAAGTCAGCCCCAGCATTTT.

Notes on this clone: Other DNA sequences in the same sample also yield this CDR3. V is TRBV7-2 and J is TRBJ2-5, with D tentatively TRBD1 or TRBD2 (5 bases each). The CDR3 consists of 14 residues. Trimming removed 4 bases from V and 7 bases from J, with 16 bases in between. Germline V CDR1 and CDR2: SGHTA, FQGNSA. CDR3: CASSSGGGPGTQYF. CDR3 bases: TGTGCCAGCAGCTCAGGTGGGGGTCCGGGGACCCAGTACTTC.

This sequence joins TRBV5-5 and TRBJ1-2; D gene uncertain. The CDR3 runs 14 residues. Trimming removed 0 bases from V and 4 bases from J, with 10 bases in between. In germline, CDR1 is SGHKS, CDR2 YYEKEE (reference sequence). The CDR3 DNA follows: TGTGCCAGCAGCTTGGACTTGTCTGCCTATGGCTACACCTTC. This codes for CASSLDLSAYGYTF.

The chain carries TRBV7-2 and TRBJ2-7; TRBD2 might be the D (7 bases). Germline V gene sequence: CDR1 SGHTA, CDR2 FQGNSA. V was pared by 5 bases and J by 3 bases, with 23 bases between. This CDR3 is built from 17 residues. CDR3 sequence: CASSKMGTGGPFYEQYF. CDR3 sequence (DNA): TGTGCCAGCAGCAAAATGGGCACGGGGGGCCCTTTCTACGAGCAGTACTTC.

The rearrangement joins TRBV2 to TRBJ1-5; 9 nucleotides line up with TRBD1. The germline V gene has CDR1 SNHLY and CDR2 FYNNEI. This CDR3 is built from 15 residues. V was pared by 6 bases and J by 0 bases, with 3 bases of the junction left unmatched. The CDR3 sequence is CASSEQGASNQPQHF. In DNA form, the CDR3 reads TGTGCCAGCAGCGAACAGGGGGCTAGCAATCAGCCCCAGCATTTT.

V gene TRBV6-5 combines with J gene TRBJ2-1; D not resolved. Germline CDR1 reads MNHEY; CDR2 reads SVGAGI. V was shortened by 5 bases and J by 4 bases, with 12 bases between the two germline ends. The CDR3 loop spans 14 amino acids. CDR3 sequence (DNA): TGTGCCAGCAGTAGCACCCTCGGGTACAATGAGCAGTTCTTC. Translating gives CASSSTLGYNEQFF.

The V gene is TRBV11-2, the J gene TRBJ2-1, with D perhaps matching TRBD1 (5 bases). Germline values: CDR1 SGHAT, CDR2 FQNNGV. The CDR3 sequence is 14 residues long. The germline V and J ends were trimmed by 1 base and 4 bases, with 8 bases remaining between them. CDR3 DNA sequence: TGTGCCAGCAGCTTAGTTAAGGGGTACAATGAGCAGTTCTTC. It yields the protein CASSLVKGYNEQFF.

The rearrangement joins TRBV5-4 to TRBJ1-6; D ambiguous. Germline lookup yields CDR1 SGHNT and CDR2 YYREEE (reference sequence). The CDR3 covers 14 residues. The germline V and J ends were trimmed by 3 bases and 1 base, with 5 bases remaining between them. CDR3 DNA: TGTGCCAGCAGCTCTAGATCCTATAATTCACCCCTCCACTTT. Its translation: CASSSRSYNSPLHF. Variable domain in full (rest from reference TRBV5-4 and TRBJ1-6): ETGVTQSPTHLIKTRGQQVTLRCSSQSGHNTVSWYQQALGQGPQFIFQYYREEENGRGNFPPRFSGLQFPNYSSELNVNALELDDSALYLCASSSRSYNSPLHFGNGTRLTVT.

A single count supports this clone. The chain is built from TRBV25-1 and TRBJ1-2; D ambiguous. This CDR3 region has 15 residues. CDR1 is MGHDK and CDR2 is SYGVNS in the germline V gene. V was cut by 4 bases and J by 6 bases, with 18 bases left in between. The CDR3 loop reads CASSGQEVWGHGYTF. CDR3 coding DNA: TGTGCCAGCAGTGGCCAGGAGGTGTGGGGTCATGGCTACACCTTC.

The chain couples TRBV13 to TRBJ2-1, with TRBD2 as a possible D gene (6 bases). Germline V CDR1 and CDR2: PRHDT, FYEKMQ (reference sequence). Deletions cut 7 bases from V and 1 base from J, with 14 bases between. The CDR3 is 15 residues long. The CDR3: CASKPRGFSYNEQFF. The CDR3 DNA follows: TGTGCCAGCAAGCCTCGGGGGTTTTCCTACAATGAGCAGTTCTTC.

The chain combines TRBV7-9 with TRBJ2-5; D is possibly TRBD1 (6 bases). The CDR3 is 15 amino acids. V was trimmed by 2 bases and J by 2 bases, leaving 12 bases between them. Germline V lookup: CDR1 SEHNR, CDR2 FQNEAQ (reference sequence). The CDR3 here is CASSLTAGAQETQYF. CDR3 bases: TGTGCCAGCAGCTTAACGGCAGGGGCACAAGAGACCCAGTACTTC.

The V gene is TRBV19, the J gene TRBJ2-1; no firm D call. CDR1 is LNHDA and CDR2 is SQIVND in the germline V gene (reference sequence). This CDR3 has 12 residues. V gave up 3 bases and J gave up 9 bases, with 9 bases separating them. CDR3 amino acids: CASSIPSREQFF. CDR3 sequence (DNA): TGTGCCAGTAGTATTCCTTCACGTGAGCAGTTCTTC.

The chain is built from TRBV19 and TRBJ1-5; D is unclear. The CDR3 consists of 15 residues. The germline V gene has CDR1 LNHDA and CDR2 SQIVND (reference sequence). V lost 4 bases to trimming and J lost 4 bases, with 14 bases between them. In nucleotides, the CDR3 is TGTGCCAGTAGTAAATCCTACGGTGGGAATCAGCCCCAGCATTTT. Its translation: CASSKSYGGNQPQHF.